Shown below are 30 T cell receptor beta chains from a single sample sequenced in a study of blood T cell repertoires in COVID-19. Clones were read by immunoSEQ multiplex PCR, and TCRdb kept only the in-frame ones, dropping some. The sample has tens of thousands of clones; more than 80% are singletons. Source material: peripheral blood. The receptors stem from a human donor in a cohort sampled during active COVID-19.

The chain combines TRBV10-1 with TRBJ1-6; D gene uncertain. Germline loops: CDR1 WNHNN, CDR2 SYGVQD (reference sequence). The CDR3 is 16 residues long. V was clipped by 0 bases and J by 0 bases, with 6 bases between them. For the CDR3, the DNA is TGCGCCAGCAGTGAGTCCCGGAGCTCCTATAATTCACCCCTCCACTTT. The encoded protein is CASSESRSSYNSPLHF.

The chain recombines TRBV7-2 with TRBJ1-4; 8 nucleotides line up with TRBD1. The V and J ends lost 5 bases and 2 bases, in that order; junction bases with no gene match: 10. Germline-derived CDR1 and CDR2 are SGHTA and FQGNSA. CDR3 length: 17 residues. DNA for the CDR3: TGTGCCAGCAGCCCCAGGGGGCGTTATGTTACTAATGAAAAACTGTTTTTT. Amino acids: CASSPRGRYVTNEKLFF.

This clone was seen once. The V and J genes are TRBV10-2 and TRBJ1-1, with TRBD1 identical over 7 bases. V trimming: 6 bases; J trimming: 6 bases; junction bases outside the gene matches: 10. This CDR3 has 14 amino acids. Germline V gives CDR1 WSHSY, CDR2 SAAADI. CDR3 loop: CASSRNRGKAEAFF. The DNA for the CDR3 is TGCGCCAGCAGCAGAAACAGGGGAAAGGCTGAAGCTTTCTTT.

CDR3 amino acids: CASRREAPYEQYF. In DNA, the CDR3 is TGTGCCAGCAGGCGGGAGGCCCCCTACGAGCAGTACTTC. V gene TRBV28 combines with J gene TRBJ2-7; the match to TRBD2 covers 8 bases. Unmatched junction bases numbered 3, after V lost 6 bases and J lost 2 bases. Germline values: CDR1 MDHEN, CDR2 SYDVKM. The CDR3 totals 13 residues.

This clone was picked up a small number of times. Different DNA sequences within this sample yield the same CDR3. This chain joins TRBV3-1 (or the pseudogene TRBV3-2) and TRBJ2-4; a weak D match, TRBD1 (5 bases). CDR1 is LGHDT, CDR2 YNNKEL, per germline (reference sequence). The CDR3 sequence is 17 residues long. V shed 0 bases and J shed 0 bases, with 12 bases lying between them. The CDR3 nucleotides are TGTGCCAGCAGCCAAGAGCCAGGGCCGCTAGCCAAAAACATTCAGTACTTC. This gives the protein CASSQEPGPLAKNIQYF.

The chain uses TRBV27 and TRBJ2-7, with 7 bases that match TRBD1. The J segment lost 0 bases and the V segment lost 2 bases, leaving 4 bases of the junction unmatched. The CDR3 is made up of 15 amino acids. The germline CDR1 and CDR2 sequences are MNHEY and SMNVEV (reference sequence). The CDR3 bases are TGTGCCAGCAGTTTAGGTCAGGGGGTCTCCTACGAGCAGTACTTC. Amino acids: CASSLGQGVSYEQYF.

The chain has TRBV30 and TRBJ1-1; 10 nucleotides match TRBD1. J lost 4 bases, V lost 1 base, and 9 bases had no gene match. The CDR3 sequence is 16 residues long. Looked up from germline, CDR1 is GTSNPN and CDR2 is SVGIG (reference sequence). DNA of the CDR3: TGTGCCTGGAGTGCGCGGGACAGGGGAGGAAGCACTGAAGCTTTCTTT. Residues: CAWSARDRGGSTEAFF.

This chain joins TRBV12-3 or TRBV12-4 and TRBJ1-5; the D is unclear. The germline V and J ends were trimmed by 5 bases and 7 bases, with 12 bases remaining between them. This CDR3 is built from 13 residues. CDR3: CASSAQSGQPQHF. In DNA, the CDR3 is TGTGCCAGCAGTGCCCAATCGGGGCAGCCCCAGCATTTT.

The rearrangement joins TRBV7-3 to TRBJ1-1; possible D gene TRBD1, 6 bases. Per the germline V gene, CDR1 is SGHTA and CDR2 is FQGTGA. The CDR3 spans 14 residues. V lost 6 bases and J lost 2, with 13 bases in between. The CDR3 nucleotides are TGTGCCAGCAGTGCCGGGACACCTAACACTGAAGCTTTCTTT. It specifies CASSAGTPNTEAFF.

The CDR3 DNA reads as TGTGCCAGCAGCGTAGAGGGGAAGGGCCAAGAGACCCAGTACTTC. This sequence encodes CASSVEGKGQETQYF. The chain couples TRBV9 to TRBJ2-5, with D perhaps matching TRBD1 (5 bases). Trimming pared 0 bases from V and 1 base from J, leaving 10 bases between. Germline lookup yields CDR1 SGDLS and CDR2 YYNGEE. This CDR3 is built from 15 residues.

The chain joins TRBV20-1 to TRBJ2-3; the match to TRBD2 covers 7 bases. Germline assignment: CDR1 DFQATT and CDR2 SNEGSKA (reference sequence). The V gene end was trimmed by 3 bases and the J gene end by 4 bases; junction bases not matched to a gene: 10. This CDR3 spans 15 amino acids. The CDR3 nucleotides read TGCAGTGCTAGTGATGGACTAGTCGTCTCAGATACGCAGTATTTT. This sequence encodes CSASDGLVVSDTQYF.

Only a few counts were recorded for this clone. The V call is TRBV18, the J call TRBJ2-3; D unclear. V was pared by 3 bases and J by 4 bases, with 5 bases between. Looked up from germline, CDR1 is KGHSH and CDR2 is LQKENI. This CDR3 spans 12 amino acids. Here the CDR3 reads CASSPSSDTQYF. The CDR3 DNA is TGTGCCAGCTCACCCTCCTCAGATACGCAGTATTTT.

The chain links TRBV6-5 to TRBJ1-5; tentatively, D is TRBD1 (6 bases). Trimming stripped 5 bases from V and 3 bases from J, with 11 bases between. Germline V gene lookup returns CDR1 MNHEY and CDR2 SVGAGI. The CDR3 runs to 14 residues. CDR3 in amino acids: CASSLGQYNQPQHF. The DNA of the CDR3 is TGTGCCAGCAGTCTCGGACAGTACAATCAGCCCCAGCATTTT.

This rearrangement joins TRBV24-1 to TRBJ1-2, with D hard to call. Germline V gene data show CDR1 as KGHDR and CDR2 as SFDVKD. This CDR3 comprises 13 residues. V was trimmed by 2 bases and J by 3 bases, leaving 6 bases between them. The CDR3 DNA follows: TGTGCCACCAGTGATTCTACAGACTATGGCTACACCTTC. This translates into CATSDSTDYGYTF.

This chain joins TRBV27 and TRBJ1-1; a possible D gene is TRBD1 (5 bases). The CDR3 is 13 amino acids. Germline V gene sequence: CDR1 MNHEY, CDR2 SMNVEV (reference sequence). V lost 2 bases, J lost 6 bases, and 10 bases lay in between. CDR3: CASSLGPGPEAFF. The CDR3 DNA reads as TGTGCCAGCAGTTTAGGCCCAGGGCCTGAAGCTTTCTTT.

This chain connects TRBV3-1 (or the pseudogene TRBV3-2) to TRBJ2-2, with TRBD2 as a possible D gene (6 bases). Germline V lookup: CDR1 LGHDT, CDR2 YNNKEL (reference sequence). The CDR3 sequence is 17 residues long. V lost 2 bases to trimming and J lost 4 bases, with 17 bases between them. The CDR3 coding sequence is TGTGCCAGCAGCCAACTTCTTTGGACTACGGTCACCGGGGAGCTGTTTTTT. This sequence encodes CASSQLLWTTVTGELFF.

The chain couples TRBV11-2 to TRBJ1-1; D is unclear. The CDR3 totals 16 residues. Germline V CDR1 and CDR2: SGHAT, FQNNGV. V was clipped by 4 bases and J by 3 bases, with 18 bases between them. CDR3 amino acids: CASSSTGVAIYTEAFF. The CDR3 nucleotides are TGTGCCAGCAGCTCTACCGGGGTGGCTATCTACACTGAAGCTTTCTTT. The variable domain in full, with the rest retrieved from reference TRBV11-2 and TRBJ1-1, is EAGVAQSPRYKIIEKRQSVAFWCNPISGHATLYWYQQILGQGPKLLIQFQNNGVVDDSQLPKDRFSAERLKGVDSTLKIQPAKLEDSAVYLCASSSTGVAIYTEAFFGQGTRLTVV.

This chain joins TRBV7-9 and TRBJ2-5; a weak D match, TRBD1 (6 bases). V lost 2 bases and J 2 bases, leaving 12 bases between the germline ends. The CDR3 consists of 15 residues. Germline lookup yields CDR1 SEHNR and CDR2 FQNEAQ (reference sequence). Here the CDR3 DNA reads TGTGCCAGCAGCTTAACCCGGGACATTCAAGAGACCCAGTACTTC. Its protein is CASSLTRDIQETQYF.

The chain links TRBV29-1 to TRBJ1-1, with 10 bases aligning to TRBD1. The CDR3 covers 16 residues. After removal of 1 base from V and 8 bases from J, the junction contained 13 bases not matched to a gene. CDR1 SQVTM and CDR2 ANQGSEA come from the germline V gene. The CDR3 reads CSVEGRDRGHALEAFF. The CDR3 nucleotides are TGCAGCGTTGAAGGCCGGGACAGGGGTCACGCTTTAGAAGCTTTCTTT.

This clone has only one observation. V usage is TRBV4-2 and J usage is TRBJ2-5, with 8 bases fitting TRBD2. Germline CDR1 reads LGHNA; CDR2 reads YNFKEQ. The length of the CDR3 is 16 residues. V was pared by 5 bases and J by 2 bases, with 10 bases of the junction left unmatched. The CDR3 sequence is CASSKNPAGVQETQYF. The CDR3 region has the DNA TGTGCCAGCAGCAAGAATCCAGCGGGGGTGCAAGAGACCCAGTACTTC.

This rearrangement joins TRBV27 to TRBJ2-7; 7 nucleotides match TRBD1. V dropped 4 bases and J dropped 0; count of bases not matched to a gene: 6. Germline V gene data show CDR1 as MNHEY and CDR2 as SMNVEV (reference sequence). The CDR3 is made up of 15 amino acids. The DNA of the CDR3 is TGTGCCAGCAGTTATACAGGGGTAGACTCCTACGAGCAGTACTTC. Its translation is CASSYTGVDSYEQYF.

The chain carries TRBV7-3 and TRBJ1-1; 8 bases fit TRBD1. V was clipped by 5 bases and J by 6 bases; unmatched bases: 8. The CDR3 loop spans 14 amino acids. The germline V gene has CDR1 SGHTA and CDR2 FQGTGA. The CDR3 loop reads CASSQSGGRAEAFF. The CDR3 DNA reads TGTGCCAGCAGCCAATCAGGGGGCAGGGCTGAAGCTTTCTTT. The full variable domain, in which reference TRBV7-3 and TRBJ1-1 provide the parts outside the CDR3, is GAGVSQTPSNKVTEKGKYVELRCDPISGHTALYWYRQSLGQGPEFLIYFQGTGAADDSGLPNDRFFAVRPEGSVSTLKIQRTERGDSAVYLCASSQSGGRAEAFFGQGTRLTVV.

CDR3 in DNA: TGTGCCAGCAGCCAACTAGCGGGAGGGCTCGCCGGGGAGCTGTTTTTT. Translated: CASSQLAGGLAGELFF. This chain joins TRBV14 and TRBJ2-2; 12 positions match TRBD2. The junction had 4 bases not matched to a gene; V was cut back by 2 bases and J by 6 bases. Germline V gives CDR1 SGHDN, CDR2 FVKESK. CDR3 length: 16 residues.

The gene calls are TRBV2 and TRBJ2-7; TRBD1 matches 9 bases. The junction had 12 bases not matched to a gene; V was cut back by 7 bases and J by 5 bases. This CDR3 is 15 amino acids long. Germline V lookup: CDR1 SNHLY, CDR2 FYNNEI. The CDR3 loop is CASTNSGTGSHEQYF. Here the CDR3 DNA reads TGTGCCAGCACCAATTCCGGGACAGGGTCCCACGAGCAGTACTTC.

V usage is TRBV7-9 and J usage is TRBJ2-5; D call uncertain. Trimming took off 1 base at V and 1 base at J, with 10 bases between the two ends. CDR1 and CDR2 from the germline V gene are SEHNR and FQNEAQ (reference sequence). The CDR3 contains 15 residues. The CDR3 loop reads CASSLDLGSQETQYF. In DNA form, the CDR3 reads TGTGCCAGCAGCTTAGATCTGGGCAGCCAAGAGACCCAGTACTTC.

This clone is a singleton in its sample. The rearrangement joins TRBV28 to TRBJ1-2; perhaps TRBD1 as D (6 bases). V was cut by 2 bases and J by 2 bases, with 6 bases left in between. CDR3 length equals 13 residues. CDR1 and CDR2 from the germline V gene are MDHEN and SYDVKM. The CDR3 sequence: CASSLQGNYGYTF. The CDR3 DNA sequence: TGTGCCAGCAGTTTACAGGGGAACTATGGCTACACCTTC.

The V call is TRBV19, the J call TRBJ2-5, with a weak D call TRBD2 (6 bases). Trimming left V 8 bases short and J 1 base short, with 11 bases between. This CDR3 spans 13 amino acids. Looked up from germline, CDR1 is LNHDA and CDR2 is SQIVND (reference sequence). CDR3 DNA: TGTGCCAGTCGCGGGACGACCCAAGAGACCCAGTACTTC. Translated, it gives CASRGTTQETQYF.

The V call is TRBV28, the J call TRBJ2-2; 7 bases agree with TRBD1. There are 16 residues in the CDR3. The V segment lost 6 bases and the J segment 2 bases; nucleotides outside the gene matches: 9. Germline values: CDR1 MDHEN, CDR2 SYDVKM. The CDR3 nucleotides are TGTGCCAGCAGCTTCCTCGGGACAGCAAACACCGGGGAGCTGTTTTTT. Protein: CASSFLGTANTGELFF. The full variable domain, rest sourced from reference TRBV28 and TRBJ2-2, is DVKVTQSSRYLVKRTGEKVFLECVQDMDHENMFWYRQDPGLGLRLIYFSYDVKMKEKGDIPEGYSVSREKKERFSLILESASTNQTSMYLCASSFLGTANTGELFFGEGSRLTVL.

This rearrangement joins TRBV14 to TRBJ1-1; D is unresolved. The CDR3 has 14 residues. The germline V and J ends were trimmed by 4 bases and 0 bases, with 9 bases remaining between them. CDR1 is SGHDN and CDR2 is FVKESK in the germline V gene. The CDR3 spells CASSPQPMNTEAFF. CDR3 DNA sequence: TGTGCCAGCAGCCCACAGCCAATGAACACTGAAGCTTTCTTT.

The chain joins TRBV12-3 or TRBV12-4 to TRBJ1-4; 9 bases line up with TRBD1. V lost 5 bases to trimming and J lost 8 bases; unmatched junction nucleotides: 3. This CDR3 contains 13 residues. CDR3 DNA: TGTGCCAGCAGTATCGGGACAGGGGAAAAACTGTTTTTT. It yields the protein CASSIGTGEKLFF.